Listed here is a single TCR beta chain. Its antigen remains undetermined. Base qualities are missing; no much larger clone stands one base away. This sample stems from a study of T cells after yellow fever vaccination (dated by TCRdb to about 2019). In terms of the full investigation: The SMART-Seq v4 Ultra Low Input RNA kit was used to prepare libraries from fractions with low cell numbers. Blood samples were taken at several timepoints before and after primary and secondary immunization, and bulk PBMC replicates and cell subsets were isolated. Two healthy male donors, one aged 18 to 30 and one aged 30 to 40 years, made up the cohort. To follow T-cell clones before and after both primary and booster YFV17D yellow fever vaccination, bulk TCR alpha and beta repertoires underwent longitudinal sequencing.

These reads were obtained on an Illumina NovaSeq 6000. TCR cDNA was synthesized by 5'RACE template switching, through which a universal primer site and unique molecular identifiers were introduced. Priming of cDNA synthesis was performed from both the TCR alpha and TCR beta constant segments. Library amplification involved two PCR steps, and the second step added sample barcodes and sequencing adapters. Sequencing of libraries was performed on Illumina HiSeq 2500 (2x100 bp) or NovaSeq (2x150 bp). In the authors' own workflow: Demultiplexing of reads and collapsing into UMI consensus sequences were performed with MIGEC, and V(D)J alignment was carried out with MiXCR. Clonotypes responding to the vaccine were identified with edgeR on replicate PBMC samples, with the criteria of FDR below 0.01 and a log2 fold change above 5 up to day 15. CD4 or CD8 identity was assigned to each bulk clonotype according to whether the clonotype was present at higher abundance in the sequenced CD4 repertoire or the sequenced CD8 repertoire. Starting from the raw public reads, TCRdb applied fastp trimming at Q25, assembled clones with MiXCR and retained in-frame beta chains. Rows matching on CDR3 protein sequence are summarized as one entry with the most common DNA and genes. The V and J calls were determined by TCRdb, not by the authors. This sample is represented by 250,000 to 300,000 distinct CDR3 sequences; 5.2% of them were singletons. Of the sample, 2.5% to 4% falls within the top ten clones.

The sample's treatment or condition label, decoded: live attenuated yellow fever vaccine strain. A standard Ficoll-Paque protocol was used to isolate PBMCs from peripheral blood. Dynabeads CD4 and CD8 positive selection kits were used to isolate CD4 and CD8 T-cell fractions. TriZol was used to extract RNA from bulk PBMCs, CD4 and CD8 fractions, and dextramer-positive and dextramer-negative fractions. Paper-wide results and their limitations: Compared with the primary T-cell response, the secondary T-cell response was faster but weaker, reaching its peak on day 5 rather than on day 15. A small fraction of clonotypes appeared in both the CD4 and CD8 compartments, likely as a result of convergent recombination. After the booster, most clones that had expanded after primary vaccination were detected again (around 96% of CD4 and around nine tenths of CD8), suggesting broad maintenance of memory. Because the study included only two donors, the extent to which the findings can be generalized is limited. Computational filtering was required because FACS-sorted repertoires could contain abundant contaminating clonotypes from the bulk population.

V is shortened by 3 bases, J by 4 bases, and the region joining them spans 7 bases. For CDR1 and CDR2, the germline V gene lists MDHEN and SYDVKM. The CDR3 measures 14 amino acids from cysteine to phenylalanine. The CDR3 DNA has 42 bases and is translated from base 1. This TCR came from a man younger than 35 who received the YFV17D yellow fever vaccine. The source was CD4+ T cells sorted from PBMCs, collected on the day of the yellow fever booster vaccination. The rearrangement combines TRBV28 with TRBJ2-6; the D gene lacks a confident call. The CDR3 here reads CASSFLRGANVLTF. The DNA sequence follows: TGTGCCAGCAGTTTCCTCCGGGGGGCCAACGTCCTGACTTTC.